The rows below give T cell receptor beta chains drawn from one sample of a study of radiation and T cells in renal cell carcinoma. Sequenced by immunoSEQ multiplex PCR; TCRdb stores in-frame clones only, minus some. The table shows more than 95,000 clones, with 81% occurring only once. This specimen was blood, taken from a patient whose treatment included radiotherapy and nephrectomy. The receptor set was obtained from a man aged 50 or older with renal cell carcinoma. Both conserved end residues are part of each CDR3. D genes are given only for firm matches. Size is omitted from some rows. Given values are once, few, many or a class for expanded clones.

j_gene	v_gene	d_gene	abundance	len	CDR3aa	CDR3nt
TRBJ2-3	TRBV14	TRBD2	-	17	CASSRTSDTVGTDTQYF	TGTGCCAGCAGCCGGACTAGCGACACGGTTGGCACAGATACGCAGTATTTT
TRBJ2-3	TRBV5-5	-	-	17	CASSLAVGHTSGYTQYF	TGTGCCAGCAGCTTGGCCGTCGGCCACACCTCGGGATATACGCAGTATTTT
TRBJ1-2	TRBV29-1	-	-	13	CSVSGGWAGGYTF	TGCAGCGTTAGCGGAGGGTGGGCCGGTGGCTACACCTTC
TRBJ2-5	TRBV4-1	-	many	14	CASSQLRGAETQYF	TGCGCCAGCAGCCAGCTCAGGGGCGCGGAGACCCAGTACTTC
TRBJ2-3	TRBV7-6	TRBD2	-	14	CASSLYSGGDTQYF	TGTGCCAGCAGCTTGTATAGCGGGGGTGATACGCAGTATTTT
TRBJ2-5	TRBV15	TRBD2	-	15	CATSRETSGQETQYF	TGTGCCACCAGCAGAGAGACTAGCGGTCAAGAGACCCAGTACTTC
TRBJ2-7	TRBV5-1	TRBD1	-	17	CASSHSNPGQGARRQYF	TGCGCCAGCAGCCACTCAAATCCGGGACAGGGGGCCCGCCGGCAGTACTTC
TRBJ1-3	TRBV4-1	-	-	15	CASSQGEGRGNTIYF	TGCGCCAGCAGCCAAGGGGAGGGACGTGGAAACACCATATATTTT
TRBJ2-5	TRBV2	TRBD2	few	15	CASSVGSGAQETQYF	TGTGCCAGCAGTGTGGGGAGCGGGGCCCAAGAGACCCAGTACTTC
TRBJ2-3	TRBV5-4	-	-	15	CASYGGRGSPDTQYF	TGTGCCAGCTACGGAGGGCGGGGTTCCCCAGATACGCAGTATTTT
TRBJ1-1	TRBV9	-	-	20	CASSVVVPFWGETMNTEAFF	TGTGCCAGCAGCGTAGTAGTCCCCTTTTGGGGGGAGACAATGAACACTGAAGCTTTCTTT
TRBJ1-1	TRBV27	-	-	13	CASSWGLNTEAFF	TGTGCCAGCAGTTGGGGGTTGAACACTGAAGCTTTCTTT
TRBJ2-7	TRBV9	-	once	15	CASSVGAEPSGEQYF	TGTGCCAGCAGCGTCGGGGCAGAACCTTCGGGCGAGCAGTACTTC
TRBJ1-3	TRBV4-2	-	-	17	CASSQENNRNSGNTIYF	TGTGCCAGCAGCCAAGAAAATAACAGGAACTCTGGAAACACCATATATTTT
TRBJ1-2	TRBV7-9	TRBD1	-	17	CASSSDWRGQGTHGYTF	TGTGCCAGCAGCTCCGATTGGAGGGGACAGGGGACTCATGGCTACACCTTC
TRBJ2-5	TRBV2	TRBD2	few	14	CASRDSGSQETQYF	TGTGCCAGCAGAGATAGCGGGTCCCAAGAGACCCAGTACTTC
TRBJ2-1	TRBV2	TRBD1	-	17	CASSSDRGVFNYNEQFF	TGTGCCAGCAGTTCTGACAGGGGGGTCTTCAACTACAATGAGCAGTTCTTC
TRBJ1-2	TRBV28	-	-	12	CASRGSNSGYTF	TGTGCCAGCAGAGGCAGCAACTCTGGCTACACCTTC
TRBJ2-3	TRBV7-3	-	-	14	CASSPFQGTDTQYF	TGTGCCAGCAGCCCCTTCCAGGGCACAGATACGCAGTATTTT
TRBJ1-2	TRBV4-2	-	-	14	CASSQGDLNYGYTF	TGTGCCAGCAGCCAGGGAGACCTCAACTATGGCTACACCTTC
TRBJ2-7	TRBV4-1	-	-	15	CASSQEQASSYEQYF	TGCGCCAGCAGCCAAGAACAGGCTAGCTCCTACGAGCAGTACTTC
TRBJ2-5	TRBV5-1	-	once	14	CASSLGSAEETQYF	TGCGCCAGCAGCTTGGGGAGCGCCGAAGAGACCCAGTACTTC
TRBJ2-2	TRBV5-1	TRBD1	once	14	CASSWRTGTGELFF	TGCGCCAGCAGCTGGAGGACAGGCACCGGGGAGCTGTTTTTT
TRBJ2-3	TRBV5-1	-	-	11	CASSLDHTQYF	TGCGCCAGCAGCTTGGATCATACGCAGTATTTT
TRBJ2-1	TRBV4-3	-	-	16	CASSQDLYGAGNEQFF	TGCGCCAGCAGCCAAGATCTTTATGGGGCTGGCAATGAGCAGTTCTTC
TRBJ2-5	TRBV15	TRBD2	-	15	CATSRDLAVQETQYF	TGTGCCACCAGCAGAGATCTAGCGGTCCAAGAGACCCAGTACTTC
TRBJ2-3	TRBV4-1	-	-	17	CASSQLSLAPSTDTQYF	TGCGCCAGCAGCCAACTCAGCTTAGCGCCTAGCACAGATACGCAGTATTTT
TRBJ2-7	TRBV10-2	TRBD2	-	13	CATRLAGPYEQYF	TGCGCCACCAGACTAGCGGGGCCCTACGAGCAGTACTTC
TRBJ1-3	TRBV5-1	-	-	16	CASSPGGLSSGNTIYF	TGCGCCAGCAGCCCGGGGGGTTTGAGCTCTGGAAACACCATATATTTT
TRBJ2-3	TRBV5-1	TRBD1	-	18	CASSWDPLRGRFTDTQYF	TGCGCCAGCAGCTGGGACCCCCTGAGGGGGCGGTTCACAGATACGCAGTATTTT
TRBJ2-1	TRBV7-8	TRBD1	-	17	CASSGRRTGSSYNEQFF	TGTGCCAGCAGCGGAAGACGGACAGGGAGCTCCTACAATGAGCAGTTCTTC
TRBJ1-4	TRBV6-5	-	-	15	CASSYSDGVAEKLFF	TGTGCCAGCAGTTACTCGGACGGGGTGGCCGAAAAACTGTTTTTT
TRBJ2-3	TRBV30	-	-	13	CAWSVGRQDTQYF	TGTGCCTGGAGTGTGGGGAGGCAAGATACGCAGTATTTT
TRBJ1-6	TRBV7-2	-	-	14	CASSLADKSSPLHF	TGTGCCAGCAGCTTAGCCGACAAGTCTTCACCCCTCCACTTT
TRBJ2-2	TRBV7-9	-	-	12	CATLPSAGELFF	TGTGCCACCCTACCGTCGGCCGGGGAGCTGTTTTTT
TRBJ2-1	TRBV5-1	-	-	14	CASRREDSYNEQFF	TGCGCCAGCAGAAGGGAGGACAGTTACAATGAGCAGTTCTTC
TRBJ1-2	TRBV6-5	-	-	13	CASSARAQYGYTF	TGTGCCAGCAGTGCCAGGGCGCAATATGGCTACACCTTC
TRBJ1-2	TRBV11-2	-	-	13	CASSLSQPYGYTF	TGTGCCAGCAGCTTATCCCAACCCTATGGCTACACCTTC